The present TCR beta chain was sequenced within a study of cytomegalovirus exposure and HLA in healthy donors. Study-wide results and limits: Reported findings show TCR beta sequences accurately forecast HLA-A and HLA-B alleles in most subjects.

PCR used 60 Vbeta primers and 13 Jbeta primers. Profiled with immunoSEQ multiplex PCR; TCRdb holds only in-frame clones, not every one. Of more than 55,000 clones listed, about 80% were seen once; the top ten hold approximately 3.6%. About this clone itself: The antigen is unknown.

V was pared by 0 bases and J by 1 base, with 3 bases of the junction left unmatched. The CDR3 contains 16 residues. Germline assignment: CDR1 LNHNV and CDR2 YYDKDF (reference sequence). The receptor's source is a woman in her 40s in good health and CMV-seronegative. The chain couples TRBV15 to TRBJ2-5; 9 bases are shared with TRBD2. Sequenced material: PBMCs. This chain's CDR3 is CATSRDPAGGQETQYF. Written as DNA, the CDR3 is TGTGCCACCAGCAGAGATCCAGCGGGAGGCCAAGAGACCCAGTACTTC.